The 14 T cell receptor beta chains listed next were all sequenced from one sample in a study of PD-1 blockade in classical Hodgkin lymphoma. The table came from immunoSEQ multiplex PCR; TCRdb's copy has only in-frame clones and leaves some out. The sample includes tens of thousands of clones, 70% to 80% of them seen just once. Stated time point: cycle 4 day 1 (C4D1), after 6 weeks of nivolumab. Every patient relapsed after autologous stem cell transplantation, and brentuximab vedotin exposure varied. Magnetic negative selection of thawed PBMCs was the method by which CD4+ T cells were purified. The source was CD4+ T cells from blood, collected before the fourth cycle of nivolumab. These receptors came from a human donor with classical Hodgkin lymphoma.

The chain has TRBV4-2 and TRBJ2-7; TRBD2 is a possible D gene (6 bases). Germline lookup yields CDR1 LGHNA and CDR2 YNFKEQ. Trimming cost V 4 bases and J 6 bases, with 13 bases left between them. The CDR3 has 13 residues. This chain's CDR3 is CASSRLGLGEQYF. CDR3 bases: TGTGCCAGCAGCCGACTAGGGTTGGGCGAGCAGTACTTC.

J is TRBJ1-1 and V is TRBV7-9; D remains ambiguous. The CDR3 has 13 amino acids. V lost 5 bases, J lost 3 bases, and 10 bases lay in between. From germline, CDR1 is SEHNR and CDR2 FQNEAQ (reference sequence). CDR3 sequence: CASSLDRYTEAFF. The CDR3 nucleotides read TGTGCCAGCAGCCTAGACCGCTACACTGAAGCTTTCTTT.

This rearrangement joins TRBV5-8 to TRBJ2-5; D ambiguous. Germline V gene sequence: CDR1 SGHTS, CDR2 YDEGEE. This CDR3 spans 13 amino acids. V was cut by 0 bases and J by 3 bases, with 6 bases left in between. CDR3 sequence: CASSLGRKETQYF. The CDR3, as DNA: TGTGCCAGCAGCTTGGGTAGGAAAGAGACCCAGTACTTC.

This clone has only a few counts. The CDR3 DNA is TGTGCCGGAACGGGACAGGGGGAGAGGGATACGCAGTATTTT. Translation: CAGTGQGERDTQYF. The gene calls are TRBV19 and TRBJ2-3; 11 positions agree with TRBD1. This CDR3 has 14 residues. V lost 11 bases and J lost 6; bases outside the gene matches: 10. Germline lookup yields CDR1 LNHDA and CDR2 SQIVND (reference sequence). Full variable domain (outside the CDR3, taken from reference TRBV19 and TRBJ2-3): DGGITQSPKYLFRKEGQNVTLSCEQNLNHDAMYWYRQDPGQGLRLIYYSQIVNDFQKGDIAEGYSVSREKKESFPLTVTSAQKNPTAFYLCAGTGQGERDTQYFGPGTRLTVL.

V is TRBV9 and J is TRBJ2-3; maybe TRBD1 (5 bases). This CDR3 comprises 14 residues. The V end lost 1 base, the J end lost 3 bases, and 9 bases lay between the germline ends. The germline CDR1 and CDR2 sequences are SGDLS and YYNGEE. The CDR3 loop is CASSVMAGTDTQYF. The CDR3 region has the DNA TGTGCCAGCAGCGTAATGGCAGGGACAGATACGCAGTATTTT.

This chain links TRBV13 with TRBJ1-1; TRBD1 is a possible D gene (6 bases). V was trimmed by 2 bases and J by 0 bases, leaving 13 bases between them. Germline V lookup: CDR1 PRHDT, CDR2 FYEKMQ (reference sequence). CDR3 length equals 16 residues. In nucleotides, the CDR3 is TGTGCCAGCAGCTTAAGAACCGGGACACTGAACACTGAAGCTTTCTTT. This sequence encodes CASSLRTGTLNTEAFF.

The rearrangement uses TRBV5-5 and TRBJ1-1, with D hard to call. The CDR3 has 13 residues. Trimming removed 1 base from V and 1 base from J, with 5 bases in between. Germline V gives CDR1 SGHKS, CDR2 YYEKEE (reference sequence). This CDR3 reads CASSLLRNTEAFF. CDR3 in DNA: TGTGCCAGCAGCTTGCTGCGGAACACTGAAGCTTTCTTT.

This clone was found once. The chain has TRBV11-2 and TRBJ2-7; D is ambiguous. CDR3 length equals 15 residues. Trimming removed 5 bases from V and 2 bases from J, with 16 bases in between. Germline CDR1 reads SGHAT; CDR2 reads FQNNGV. As DNA, the CDR3 is TGTGCCAGCAGCAAAGAAAGCACGTCAACCTACGAGCAGTACTTC. Its translation: CASSKESTSTYEQYF. The full variable domain, rest sourced from reference TRBV11-2 and TRBJ2-7, is EAGVAQSPRYKIIEKRQSVAFWCNPISGHATLYWYQQILGQGPKLLIQFQNNGVVDDSQLPKDRFSAERLKGVDSTLKIQPAKLEDSAVYLCASSKESTSTYEQYFGPGTRLTVT.

V and J are TRBV5-1 and TRBJ2-1; 10 bases match TRBD2. The CDR3 is made up of 15 amino acids. The J segment lost 2 bases and the V segment lost 2 bases, leaving 1 base of the junction unmatched. Germline V gene sequence: CDR1 SGHRS, CDR2 YFSETQ. CDR3 coding DNA: TGCGCCAGCAGCTTCAGCGGGGGGGCCTACAATGAGCAGTTCTTC. Its protein is CASSFSGGAYNEQFF.

The rearrangement joins TRBV11-3 to TRBJ2-1, with 8 positions matching TRBD2. CDR1 and CDR2 (germline): SGHNT, YENEEA. Trimming took 5 bases from V and 0 from J; bases not matched to a gene: 9. This CDR3 region has 17 residues. The CDR3 loop reads CASSRGGALSSYNEQFF. DNA for the CDR3: TGTGCCAGCAGCCGGGGGGGGGCACTTAGCTCCTACAATGAGCAGTTCTTC.

This chain connects TRBV15 to TRBJ1-1; tentatively, D is TRBD1 (5 bases). Germline CDR1 LNHNV, CDR2 YYDKDF (reference sequence). V lost 3 bases to trimming and J lost 4 bases, with 18 bases between them. CDR3 size: 16 residues. The CDR3 spells CATSSILLNRPTEAFF. The CDR3, as DNA: TGTGCCACCAGCAGTATTCTTCTAAACAGGCCCACTGAAGCTTTCTTT.

This clone was recorded only once. The V and J genes are TRBV13 and TRBJ1-3; the D is unclear. Trimming cost V 1 base and J 4 bases, with 8 bases left between them. This CDR3 comprises 14 residues. The V gene's germline CDR1 is PRHDT and CDR2 FYEKMQ (reference sequence). The CDR3 sequence: CASSLDSGGNTIYF. The DNA for the CDR3 is TGTGCCAGCAGCTTAGACAGCGGAGGAAACACCATATATTTT.

V is TRBV19 and J is TRBJ1-1; weak D call: TRBD1 (6 bases). With 5 bases removed from V and 4 bases from J, the gap between germline ends came to 14 bases. CDR3 length: 14 residues. Germline CDR1 is LNHDA and CDR2 is SQIVND (reference sequence). The CDR3 is CASSLGTLSTEAFF. The CDR3 nucleotides read TGTGCCAGTAGTCTCGGGACATTGAGCACTGAAGCTTTCTTT. The full variable domain, in which reference TRBV19 and TRBJ1-1 provide the parts outside the CDR3, is DGGITQSPKYLFRKEGQNVTLSCEQNLNHDAMYWYRQDPGQGLRLIYYSQIVNDFQKGDIAEGYSVSREKKESFPLTVTSAQKNPTAFYLCASSLGTLSTEAFFGQGTRLTVV.

The chain has TRBV15 and TRBJ2-5, with TRBD2 matching over 11 bases. The CDR3 covers 16 residues. Germline CDR1 is LNHNV and CDR2 is YYDKDF (reference sequence). V lost 6 bases to trimming and J lost 0 bases; unmatched junction nucleotides: 6. This chain's CDR3 is CATSELAGGNQETQYF. Written as DNA, the CDR3 is TGTGCCACCAGTGAGCTAGCGGGGGGTAACCAAGAGACCCAGTACTTC. The full variable domain, completed using reference TRBV15 and TRBJ2-5, is DAMVIQNPRYQVTQFGKPVTLSCSQTLNHNVMYWYQQKSSQAPKLLFHYYDKDFNNEADTPDNFQSRRPNTSFCFLDIRSPGLGDTAMYLCATSELAGGNQETQYFGPGTRLLVL.